Sequencing of this T cell receptor (beta chain) was carried out in a study of shared clonotypes between healthy human individuals. Study in general: Used for every donor were three CD4 naive, three CD4 memory, two CD8 naive and one CD8 memory plate.

Turning to this clone: What it recognizes is unknown.

TCRdb's table, derived via immunoSEQ multiplex PCR, lists solely in-frame clones and lacks some. The sample has a few million clones; 80% to 95% are singletons. As defined, naive CD8 cells were CD45RO-negative and positively selected for CCR7, with terminally differentiated effector memory CD45RA+ cells excluded. CDR3 length: 15 amino acids. V dropped 7 bases and J dropped 0 bases, with 16 bases sitting between them. The germline V gene encodes CDR1 MDHEN and CDR2 SYDVKM. Study observations and caveats: Investigators expected sequencing depth to affect clonotype sharing among donors. Larger estimated richness was generally seen in naive subsets than in memory subsets.

This TCR was sampled from a young man in good health. Some clones in this sample may be carry-over from other donors' samples. The chain couples TRBV28 to TRBJ2-7; D is perhaps TRBD2 (5 bases). The sequenced material came from naive CD8+ T cells from PBMCs. For the CDR3, the DNA is TGTGCCAGCACCTGGCGAGGGCCCGGCTCCTACGAGCAGTACTTC. Amino acid sequence: CASTWRGPGSYEQYF.